Listed below are T cell receptor beta chains from one sample, sequenced in a study of graft-versus-host responses after intestinal transplantation. Assay: immunoSEQ multiplex PCR; the TCRdb copy retains only in-frame clones and omits some. The repertoire holds 25,000 to 30,000 clones, with around 94% as singletons. The sequencing here drew on PBMCs, taken 30 days after intestinal transplant. The receptors originated from a human patient who received an intestinal transplant, so some T cells may come from the graft donor. The CDR3 runs from the conserved cysteine through the conserved F or W. A D gene is named only where the DNA matches it firmly.

J | V | D | length | CDR3 | DNA
TRBJ2-1 | TRBV6-1 | NA | 12 | CASTKSYNEQFF | TGTGCCAGCACTAAGTCCTACAATGAGCAGTTCTTC
TRBJ1-1 | TRBV19 | NA | 16 | CASIDRTTLFNTEAFF | TGTGCCAGTATTGACAGGACAACTCTCTTTAACACTGAAGCTTTCTTT
TRBJ1-2 | TRBV10-1 | NA | 23 | CASPLPGIPTRREIKIANYGYTF | TGCGCCAGCCCCCTCCCCGGGATTCCTACCCGGAGAGAAATAAAAATAGCTAACTATGGCTACACCTTC
TRBJ2-3 | TRBV4-3 | NA | 14 | CASSQKGGTDTQYF | TGCGCCAGCAGCCAGAAGGGGGGGACAGATACGCAGTATTTT
TRBJ1-5 | TRBV27 | NA | 15 | CASSLSIGTGQPQHF | TGTGCCAGCAGTTTATCAATCGGGACGGGGCAGCCCCAGCATTTT
TRBJ2-7 | TRBV30 | NA | 13 | CAWSRGRSYEQYF | TGTGCCTGGAGTAGGGGCAGAAGCTACGAGCAGTACTTC
TRBJ2-2 | TRBV2 | TRBD2 | 17 | CASSEAQPGTSAGELFF | TGTGCCAGCAGTGAAGCGCAACCCGGGACTAGCGCCGGGGAGCTGTTTTTT
TRBJ2-5 | TRBV4-1 | TRBD2 | 14 | CASSPRTSEETQYF | TGCGCCAGCAGCCCCAGGACTAGCGAAGAGACCCAGTACTTC
TRBJ1-2 | TRBV11-2 | TRBD1 | 16 | CASTQIRTGYHYGYTF | TGTGCCAGCACCCAAATCAGGACAGGGTATCACTATGGCTACACCTTC
TRBJ1-1 | TRBV5-6 | TRBD1 | 12 | CASSNRDREAFF | TGTGCCAGCAGCAACCGGGACAGGGAAGCTTTCTTT
TRBJ2-3 | TRBV5-6 | TRBD1 | 15 | CASSLPGQGGDTQYF | TGTGCCAGCAGCTTACCGGGACAGGGAGGAGATACGCAGTATTTT
TRBJ2-1 | TRBV6-1 | NA | 12 | CASSEAYNEQFF | TGTGCCAGCAGTGAAGCCTACAATGAGCAGTTCTTC
TRBJ1-1 | TRBV29-1 | NA | 12 | CSARDTNTEAFF | TGCAGCGCCCGGGACACGAACACTGAAGCTTTCTTT
TRBJ1-5 | TRBV5-6 | NA | 15 | CASSLYRTRDQPQHF | TGTGCCAGCAGCTTATATAGGACCCGAGATCAGCCCCAGCATTTT
TRBJ2-3 | TRBV19 | TRBD2 | 16 | CASSRQRGGYTDTQYF | TGTGCCAGTAGTAGACAGCGGGGGGGGTACACAGATACGCAGTATTTT
TRBJ1-2 | TRBV6-5 | NA | 12 | CASSYAGGGYTF | TGTGCCAGCAGTTACGCTGGAGGGGGCTACACCTTC
TRBJ2-1 | TRBV10-2 | NA | 15 | CASRRGDRTYNEQFF | TGCGCCAGCAGGAGGGGAGACAGGACCTACAATGAGCAGTTCTTC
TRBJ2-7 | TRBV5-4 | NA | 13 | CASSLGREYEQYF | TGTGCCAGCAGCTTGGGAAGGGAGTACGAGCAGTACTTC